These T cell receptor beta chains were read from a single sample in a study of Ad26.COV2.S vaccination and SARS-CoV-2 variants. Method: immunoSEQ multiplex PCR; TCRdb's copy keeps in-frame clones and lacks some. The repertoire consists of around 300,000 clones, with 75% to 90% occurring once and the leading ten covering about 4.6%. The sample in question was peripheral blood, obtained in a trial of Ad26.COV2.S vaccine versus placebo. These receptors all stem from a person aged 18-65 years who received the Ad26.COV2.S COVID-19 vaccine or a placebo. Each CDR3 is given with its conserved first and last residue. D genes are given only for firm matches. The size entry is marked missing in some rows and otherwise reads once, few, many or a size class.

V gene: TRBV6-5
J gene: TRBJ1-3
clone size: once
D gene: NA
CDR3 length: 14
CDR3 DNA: TGTGCCAGCACCATGGACAGCTCTGGAAACACCATATATTTT
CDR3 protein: CASTMDSSGNTIYF

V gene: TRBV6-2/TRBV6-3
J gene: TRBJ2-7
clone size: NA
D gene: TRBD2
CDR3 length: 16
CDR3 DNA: TGTGCCAGCAGCCGTCAACTAGCGGGAGGGCCATACGAGCAGTACTTC
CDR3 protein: CASSRQLAGGPYEQYF

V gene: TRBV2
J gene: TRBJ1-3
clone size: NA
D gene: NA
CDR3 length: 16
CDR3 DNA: TGTGCCAGCAGTTTGGTTCAGGGAGGGATTGGAAACACCATATATTTT
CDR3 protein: CASSLVQGGIGNTIYF

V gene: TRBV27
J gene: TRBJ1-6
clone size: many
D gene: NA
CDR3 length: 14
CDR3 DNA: TGTGCCAGCAGTTTACAGGGAGGCAATTCACCCCTCCACTTT
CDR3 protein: CASSLQGGNSPLHF

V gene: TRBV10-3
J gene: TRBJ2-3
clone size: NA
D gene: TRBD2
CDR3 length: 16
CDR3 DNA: TGTGCCATCAGTGGGTGGACTAGCGGGGGGTCAGATACGCAGTATTTT
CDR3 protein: CAISGWTSGGSDTQYF

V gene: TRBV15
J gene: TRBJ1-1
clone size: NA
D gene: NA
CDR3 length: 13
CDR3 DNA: TGTGCCACCAGCAGAGATAGGCAGGGGAAAGCTTTCTTT
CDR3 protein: CATSRDRQGKAFF

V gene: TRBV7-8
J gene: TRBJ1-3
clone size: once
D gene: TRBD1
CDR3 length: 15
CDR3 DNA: TGTGCCAGCAGCGCTCGGGAGGGGGCAGGAAACACCATATATTTT
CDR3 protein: CASSAREGAGNTIYF

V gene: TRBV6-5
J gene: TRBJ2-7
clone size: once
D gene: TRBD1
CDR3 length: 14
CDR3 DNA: TGTGCCAGCAGTTACGGACAGGGCGCCTACGAGCAGTACTTC
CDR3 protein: CASSYGQGAYEQYF

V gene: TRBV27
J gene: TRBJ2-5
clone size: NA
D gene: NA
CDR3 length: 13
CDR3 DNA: TGTGCCAGCAGTAGGGGGTTCCAAGAGACCCAGTACTTC
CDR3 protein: CASSRGFQETQYF

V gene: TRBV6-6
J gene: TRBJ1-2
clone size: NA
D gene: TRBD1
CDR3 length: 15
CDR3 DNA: TGTGCCAGCAGTGCCCCGGGACAGGGTTTCTATGGCTACACCTTC
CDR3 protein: CASSAPGQGFYGYTF

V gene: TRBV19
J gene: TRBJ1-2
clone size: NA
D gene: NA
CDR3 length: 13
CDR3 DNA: TGTGCCAGTAGTTCCGGGACGTCCGTGGGCTACACCTTC
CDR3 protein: CASSSGTSVGYTF

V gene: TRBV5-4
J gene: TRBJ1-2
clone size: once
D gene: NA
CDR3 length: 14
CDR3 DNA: TGTGCCAGCAGCGTCCAAACCGGGGGAAGCGGCTACACCTTC
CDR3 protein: CASSVQTGGSGYTF

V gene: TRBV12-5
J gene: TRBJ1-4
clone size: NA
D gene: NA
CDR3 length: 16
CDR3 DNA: TGTGCTAGTGGTTTGTACACAGGTTCTGATAATGAAAAACTGTTTTTT
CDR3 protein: CASGLYTGSDNEKLFF

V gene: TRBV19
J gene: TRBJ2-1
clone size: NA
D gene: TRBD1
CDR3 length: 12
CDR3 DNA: TGTGCCAGTAGTATAGAAACAGGGGTGATGTTCTTC
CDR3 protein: CASSIETGVMFF

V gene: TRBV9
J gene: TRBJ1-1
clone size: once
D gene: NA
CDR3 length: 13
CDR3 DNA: TGTGCCAGCAGCGTAGCAGCTAACACTGAAGCTTTCTTT
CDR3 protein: CASSVAANTEAFF

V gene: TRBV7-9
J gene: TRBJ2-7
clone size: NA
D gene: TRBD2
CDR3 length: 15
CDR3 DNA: TGTGCCAGCAGCTACCATTTGGCGGGAGTTAGCGAGCAGTACTTC
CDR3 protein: CASSYHLAGVSEQYF

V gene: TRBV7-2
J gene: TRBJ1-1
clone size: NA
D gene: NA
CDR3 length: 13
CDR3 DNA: TGTGCCAGCAGCTTAGGGCTGACAAGTGAAGCTTTCTTT
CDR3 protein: CASSLGLTSEAFF

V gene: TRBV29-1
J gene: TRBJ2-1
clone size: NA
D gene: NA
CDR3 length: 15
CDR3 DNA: TGCAGCGTGGACCCTATGGGGCTCACCTACAATGAGCAGTTCTTC
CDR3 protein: CSVDPMGLTYNEQFF

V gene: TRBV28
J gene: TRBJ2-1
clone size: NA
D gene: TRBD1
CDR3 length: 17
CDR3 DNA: TGTGCCAGCAGCAACCTGGGGACAGGGGATCTTCACAATGAGCAGTTCTTC
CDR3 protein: CASSNLGTGDLHNEQFF

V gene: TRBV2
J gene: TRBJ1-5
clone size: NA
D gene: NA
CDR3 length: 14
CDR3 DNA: TGTGCCAGCAATCCGGCAGGGTTTGGCCAGCCCCAGCATTTT
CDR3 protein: CASNPAGFGQPQHF